The 19 T cell receptor beta chains reported below all come from one sample, sequenced in a study of blood T cell repertoires in COVID-19. Sequencing used immunoSEQ multiplex PCR; TCRdb keeps in-frame clones, though not all of them. Found here are a few hundred thousand clones, almost 85% of them singletons; the top ten hold 7.2%. Sequencing input: peripheral blood. The receptors originated from a human donor in a cohort sampled during active COVID-19.

As to this clone: Other DNA sequences from this sample encode an identical CDR3 as well. V and J are TRBV30 and TRBJ1-6, with a possible D match to TRBD1 (5 bases). Per germline, CDR1 GTSNPN and CDR2 SVGIG (reference sequence). The CDR3 is made up of 13 amino acids. The germline V and J ends were trimmed by 2 bases and 7 bases, with 9 bases remaining between them. CDR3 protein: CAWSIGGNSPLHF. CDR3 nucleotides: TGTGCCTGGAGTATTGGGGGGAATTCACCCCTCCACTTT.

V and J are TRBV2 and TRBJ1-6; D is undetermined. Trimming left V 1 base short and J 8 bases short, with 6 bases between. CDR1 and CDR2 from the germline V gene are SNHLY and FYNNEI. The CDR3 loop spans 13 amino acids. The CDR3 nucleotides are TGTGCCAGCAGTGAAGGAGGAGATTCACCCCTCCACTTT. It yields the protein CASSEGGDSPLHF.

The rearrangement links TRBV30 to TRBJ2-2, with D perhaps TRBD2 (5 bases). Trimming cost V 0 bases and J 6 bases, with 17 bases left between them. Germline CDR1 GTSNPN, CDR2 SVGIG (reference sequence). CDR3 length: 16 residues. CDR3 loop: CAWSVGSSLMPGELFF. In DNA, the CDR3 is TGTGCCTGGAGTGTTGGGAGTAGCCTCATGCCCGGGGAGCTGTTTTTT.

The chain joins TRBV7-2 to TRBJ2-1, with 10 nucleotides matching TRBD2. The CDR3 has 15 residues. V shed 5 bases and J 1 base; nucleotides not matched to a gene: 2. Per germline, CDR1 SGHTA and CDR2 FQGNSA. DNA for the CDR3: TGTGCCAGCAGCCAGACTAGCGGGTCCTACAATGAGCAGTTCTTC. Protein sequence: CASSQTSGSYNEQFF. Variable domain in full (rest from reference TRBV7-2 and TRBJ2-1): GAGVSQSPSNKVTEKGKDVELRCDPISGHTALYWYRQSLGQGLEFLIYFQGNSAPDKSGLPSDRFSAERTGGSVSTLTIQRTQQEDSAVYLCASSQTSGSYNEQFFGPGTRLTVL.

The chain couples TRBV12-5 to TRBJ2-6; TRBD1 might be the D (6 bases). The CDR3 has 17 amino acids. Trimming removed 5 bases from V and 0 bases from J, with 14 bases in between. Looked up from germline, CDR1 is LGHNT and CDR2 is FRNRAP. As DNA, the CDR3 is TGTGCTAGTGGTACAGGGACCTCGCTCTCTGGGGCCAACGTCCTGACTTTC. This encodes CASGTGTSLSGANVLTF.

The V call is TRBV7-9, the J call TRBJ2-1, with 9 bases fitting TRBD1. Losses at the gene ends were 5 bases for V and 1 base for J; bases not matched to a gene: 6. CDR1 SEHNR and CDR2 FQNEAQ come from the germline V gene (reference sequence). There are 16 residues in the CDR3. In DNA, the CDR3 is TGTGCCAGCAGCCTGGGACAGGGAGTATCCTACAATGAGCAGTTCTTC. It codes for CASSLGQGVSYNEQFF.

The rearrangement links TRBV28 to TRBJ1-1; D remains unclear. Trimming removed 4 bases at V and 0 bases at J, with 9 bases between. The CDR3 runs to 14 residues. Germline V CDR1 and CDR2: MDHEN, SYDVKM. This CDR3 reads CASSSVRMNTEAFF. The CDR3, as DNA: TGTGCCAGCAGTTCAGTCCGAATGAACACTGAAGCTTTCTTT.

The chain couples TRBV3-1 (or the pseudogene TRBV3-2) to TRBJ1-5; possible D gene TRBD1, 5 bases. Germline V gives CDR1 LGHDT, CDR2 YNNKEL (reference sequence). Trimming pared 5 bases from V and 3 bases from J, leaving 11 bases between. The CDR3 covers 14 residues. CDR3 bases: TGTGCCAGCAGCTTCCAGGGAAACAATCAGCCCCAGCATTTT. This sequence encodes CASSFQGNNQPQHF.

The CDR3 protein is CASSLLAGDGGEQYF. The CDR3 DNA reads TGTGCCAGCAGCTTGCTCGCGGGGGATGGGGGCGAGCAGTACTTC. V and J are TRBV7-9 and TRBJ2-7, with 7 bases aligning to TRBD2. The ends lost 3 bases at V and 6 bases at J; junction bases unmatched: 11. The CDR3 covers 15 residues. Per the germline V gene, CDR1 is SEHNR and CDR2 is FQNEAQ (reference sequence).

CDR3 bases: TGTGCCAGTACGCGGGGTCGCGGGGAGCTGTTTTTT. Protein product: CASTRGRGELFF. The rearrangement links TRBV19 to TRBJ2-2, with D perhaps matching TRBD2 (6 bases). The CDR3 is 12 residues long. Trimming pared 7 bases from V and 7 bases from J, leaving 10 bases between. The V gene's germline CDR1 is LNHDA and CDR2 SQIVND (reference sequence).

The sample holds a few counts of this clone. The chain is built from TRBV5-6 and TRBJ2-7, with 9 bases that match TRBD1. Germline V lookup: CDR1 SGHDT, CDR2 YYEEEE. J lost 1 base, V lost 6 bases, and 11 bases had no gene match. CDR3 length: 16 amino acids. The CDR3 DNA follows: TGTGCCAGCAACCGGGACAGGGTTTCTCTTTCCTACGAGCAGTACTTC. Its translation: CASNRDRVSLSYEQYF.

This clone was counted between two and nine times. The gene calls are TRBV28 and TRBJ1-5, with D perhaps TRBD1 (6 bases). The CDR3 runs 15 residues. Germline V gene sequence: CDR1 MDHEN, CDR2 SYDVKM. Trimming left V 3 bases short and J 4 bases short, with 13 bases between. The CDR3 loop is CASSLYSRGNQPQHF. Written as DNA, the CDR3 is TGTGCCAGCAGTTTGTATTCCAGGGGAAATCAGCCCCAGCATTTT.

The chain uses TRBV9 and TRBJ2-7; 12 nucleotides line up with TRBD1. The CDR3 sequence is 15 residues long. In germline, CDR1 is SGDLS, CDR2 YYNGEE. V was clipped by 3 bases and J by 5 bases; unmatched bases: 6. The CDR3 DNA follows: TGTGCCAGCAGCGGGGCCGGGACAGGGGGCAACGAGCAGTACTTC. Translating gives CASSGAGTGGNEQYF.

The genes are TRBV12-1 and TRBJ1-5. TRBV12-1 is marked as a pseudogene. The CDR3 spans 14 residues. The CDR3 region has the DNA TGTGCCAGCAGCTTGCGGGTTAGCAATCAGCCCCAGCATTTT. Translation gives CASSLRVSNQPQHF.

V is TRBV6-5 and J is TRBJ1-1; D call uncertain. The V gene lost 7 bases and the J gene lost 11 bases, with 20 bases spanning the gap. Germline V gives CDR1 MNHEY, CDR2 SVGAGI. CDR3 length: 13 amino acids. The CDR3 sequence: CASIRRYQSGAFF. The CDR3 DNA follows: TGTGCCAGCATACGACGCTATCAAAGCGGCGCTTTCTTT.

The genes are TRBV6-4 and TRBJ1-2; D is possibly TRBD1 (5 bases). Trimming removed 5 bases from V and 6 bases from J, with 13 bases in between. Germline V gene data show CDR1 as MRHNA and CDR2 as SNTAGT. This CDR3 contains 13 residues. The CDR3, as DNA: TGTGCCAGCAGTCCAACGGGGGAAAATGGCTACACCTTC. Its translation is CASSPTGENGYTF.

A single count supports this clone. This rearrangement joins TRBV29-1 to TRBJ1-2, with unresolved D. CDR3 length: 14 residues. The V end was cut by 7 bases, the J end by 6 bases, with 21 bases between. Germline CDR1 SQVTM, CDR2 ANQGSEA. CDR3 coding DNA: TGCAGCGCCAACCCCCGGGGAAACCAGGATGGCTACACCTTC. Its protein product is CSANPRGNQDGYTF.

The gene calls are TRBV12-5 and TRBJ1-2, with D hard to call. V was trimmed by 3 bases and J by 8 bases, leaving 13 bases between them. Germline loops: CDR1 LGHNT, CDR2 FRNRAP. The CDR3 is 13 amino acids. This chain's CDR3 is CASGFGPVRGYTF. The DNA of the CDR3 is TGTGCTAGTGGTTTTGGCCCAGTGAGGGGCTACACCTTC.

J is TRBJ1-2 and V is TRBV5-6; perhaps TRBD1 as D (5 bases). The CDR3 covers 17 residues. The germline V gene has CDR1 SGHDT and CDR2 YYEEEE. The ends were cut back, 4 bases at V and 2 bases at J, with 21 bases in the middle. CDR3 in amino acids: CASSAITRDFMNYGYTF. CDR3 in DNA: TGTGCCAGCAGCGCAATTACCCGGGACTTTATGAACTATGGCTACACCTTC. Combining the CDR3 with reference TRBV5-6 and TRBJ1-2 gives the whole variable domain DAGVTQSPTHLIKTRGQQVTLRCSPKSGHDTVSWYQQALGQGPQFIFQYYEEEERQRGNFPDRFSGHQFPNYSSELNVNALLLGDSALYLCASSAITRDFMNYGYTFGSGTRLTVV.